Sequencing of this T cell receptor (beta chain) was carried out in a study of OX40 agonist ivuxolimab in advanced cancers. The wider study: Partial responses were achieved by three patients, of whom one had hepatocellular carcinoma and two had cutaneous melanoma.

Data came from immunoSEQ multiplex PCR; TCRdb stores just in-frame clones and leaves some out. This sample yields 30,000 to 35,000 clones, of which around 70% are seen a single time; nearly 20% belongs to the top ten. Deletions cut 5 bases from V and 5 bases from J, with 15 bases between. Looked up from germline, CDR1 is SGHAT and CDR2 is FQDESV (reference sequence). The CDR3 has 14 amino acids. If patients had autoimmune disease history or systemic immunosuppression, they were excluded. Sequenced here: CD4+ or CD8+ T cells sorted from blood, sampled in a trial of the OX40 agonist ivuxolimab. The V call is TRBV11-1, the J call TRBJ1-1, with D possibly TRBD1 on 6 matching bases. The sequence came from an adult with an advanced solid tumor such as melanoma, head and neck, liver or kidney cancer. The CDR3 sequence: CASSISGVGTEAFF. In nucleotides, the CDR3 is TGTGCCAGCAGCATTTCAGGGGTAGGGACTGAAGCTTTCTTT.